This passage covers 7 T cell receptor beta chains from one sample sequenced in a study of blood T cell repertoires in COVID-19. Assay used: immunoSEQ multiplex PCR; TCRdb lists only in-frame clones, some missing. The sample yields some 30,000 clones, 89% seen once. Sample: peripheral blood. The receptors come from a human donor in a cohort sampled during active COVID-19.

This sequence joins TRBV5-1 and TRBJ2-5; 7 bases match TRBD1. CDR3 size: 14 residues. V lost 4 bases to trimming and J lost 5 bases; unmatched junction nucleotides: 8. The germline V gene has CDR1 SGHRS and CDR2 YFSETQ. The CDR3 loop reads CASSPRTGSETQYF. CDR3 DNA sequence: TGCGCCAGCAGCCCAAGGACAGGCTCGGAGACCCAGTACTTC.

The rearrangement uses TRBV7-9 and TRBJ1-3, with TRBD1 matching 9 bases. J gave up 5 bases and V 1 base, and 6 bases lay outside the gene matches. Germline V gene data show CDR1 as SEHNR and CDR2 as FQNEAQ (reference sequence). The CDR3 extends over 16 amino acids. This chain's CDR3 is CASSLEGQGRRNTIYF. CDR3 coding DNA: TGTGCCAGCAGCTTAGAAGGACAGGGGAGGAGAAACACCATATATTTT.

The genes are TRBV11-2 and TRBJ2-7; D perhaps matches TRBD1 (5 bases). Trimming stripped 5 bases from V and 5 bases from J, with 19 bases between. CDR1 and CDR2 (germline): SGHAT, FQNNGV. CDR3 length equals 15 residues. CDR3 region: CASSPLVPGLDEQYF. The CDR3, as DNA: TGTGCCAGCAGCCCCCTTGTTCCAGGGCTCGACGAGCAGTACTTC.

The CDR3 DNA sequence: TGTGCCAGCAGTGAACTACGCAGGGGTGAAAAACTGTTTTTT. Residues: CASSELRRGEKLFF. The chain couples TRBV6-1 to TRBJ1-4; D possibly corresponds to TRBD1 (6 bases). Deletions cut 2 bases from V and 7 bases from J, with 11 bases between. CDR1 and CDR2 (germline): MNHNS, SASEGT. The CDR3 extends over 14 amino acids.

The rearrangement joins TRBV12-3 or TRBV12-4 to TRBJ2-1; D uncertain. The germline V and J ends were trimmed by 3 bases and 6 bases, with 3 bases remaining between them. The CDR3 has 11 residues. The CDR3 is CASSLANEQFF. The CDR3 nucleotides read TGTGCCAGCAGTTTGGCCAATGAGCAGTTCTTC.

The chain is built from TRBV20-1 and TRBJ2-3, with 8 bases that match TRBD2. This CDR3 contains 15 residues. The ends lost 3 bases at V and 2 bases at J; junction bases unmatched: 7. Germline V gives CDR1 DFQATT, CDR2 SNEGSKA (reference sequence). CDR3 nucleotides: TGCAGTGCTAGTCCGGGACTAGGGATCACAGATACGCAGTATTTT. Its translation is CSASPGLGITDTQYF.

This clone was detected only a few times. The chain carries TRBV6-5 and TRBJ1-2; 8 bases line up with TRBD1. J gave up 7 bases and V 2 bases, and 3 bases lay outside the gene matches. The CDR3 consists of 13 residues. The germline CDR1 and CDR2 sequences are MNHEY and SVGAGI. The CDR3 loop reads CASSYHGQGGYTF. The DNA of the CDR3 is TGTGCCAGCAGTTACCACGGACAGGGTGGCTACACCTTC.